This is a list of T cell receptor beta chains from one sample in a study of beta chain features in type 1 diabetes. The protocol was immunoSEQ multiplex PCR, while the TCRdb copy is restricted to in-frame clones and leaves out a portion. The sample consists of about 150,000 clones, about 8.5% of them appearing once. The sequenced sample consisted of central memory CD4+ T cells from blood. The receptors here all came from a man aged 18 to 30 in good health. Both conserved end residues are part of each CDR3. Clone size appears in some rows only: once, few, many, or a class for an expanded clone.

j_call v_call clone_size cdr3_length cdr3_aa
TRBJ2-1 TRBV7-9 few 14 CASSRQGTYNEQFF
TRBJ1-3 TRBV5-6 - 13 CASSFRSGNTIYF
TRBJ2-3 TRBV11-3 few 13 CASSSSHTDTQYF
TRBJ2-7 TRBV6-1 few 15 CASSVTGTGGDEQYF
TRBJ2-1 TRBV7-2 - 14 CASSLNRMSDEQFF
TRBJ2-7 TRBV7-2 few 14 CASTMGQGPYEQYF
TRBJ1-2 TRBV11-2 few 16 CASSLVQGAMENGYTF
TRBJ2-7 TRBV7-3 - 15 CASSLFAGLAYEQYF
TRBJ2-3 TRBV4-1 few 15 CASSYSTFSTDTQYF
TRBJ1-1 TRBV4-3 few 16 CASSQEAGGGRSEAFF
TRBJ2-2 TRBV19 few 17 CASSITWTGLDTGELFF
TRBJ2-5 TRBV28 few 15 CASSSPAPGGFDQYF
TRBJ2-7 TRBV7-2 - 15 CASSSLDRGSYEQYF
TRBJ1-2 TRBV10-3 - 15 CAISLEGTENYGYTF
TRBJ2-3 TRBV7-2 - 12 CASSWTADTQYF
TRBJ2-1 TRBV5-1 - 15 CASRNDLGPYNEQFF
TRBJ2-3 TRBV9 few 17 CASSVDVGDSQEDTQYF
TRBJ1-2 TRBV30 - 13 CAFTGQGHYGYTF
TRBJ2-7 TRBV5-1 - 14 CASSFRDSTYEQYF
TRBJ2-1 TRBV5-1 few 14 CASKTSGNYNEQFF
TRBJ2-2 TRBV4-1 - 16 CASSRPGRGRDGELFF
TRBJ2-1 TRBV11-2 - 17 CASSFSGGGPGYDEQFF
TRBJ1-1 TRBV18 - 15 CASSPSEFQGTEAFF
TRBJ1-1 TRBV5-6 - 19 CASTHPLDTGLSGDTEAFF
TRBJ2-5 TRBV28 many 12 CASSSGSGAQYF
TRBJ1-6 TRBV30 - 16 CAWSPKMSSYNSPLHF
TRBJ2-2 TRBV19 - 14 CASSLRLGTGELFF
TRBJ2-2 TRBV4-3 - 15 CASSQTYRDTGELFF
TRBJ1-1 TRBV5-1 few 15 CASSYAGFSNTEAFF
TRBJ1-2 TRBV5-4 - 15 CASSPGTGVDYGYTF
TRBJ2-7 TRBV18 few 16 CASSPRTGALSYEQYF
TRBJ2-3 TRBV27 many 15 CASSLQDSSTDTQYF
TRBJ2-2 TRBV27 - 14 CASRHKGVTGELFF
TRBJ2-1 TRBV2 few 15 CASKVGTSANNEQFF
TRBJ2-7 TRBV29-1 many 15 CSVTMAGGSPYEQYF
TRBJ1-2 TRBV27 few 17 CASSGVEGQGESHGYTF
TRBJ1-4 TRBV29-1 - 13 CSVEAEVGEKLFF
TRBJ1-6 TRBV30 - 14 CAWSPGREESPLHF
TRBJ2-1 TRBV19 few 15 CASSPPGQGSHEQFF
TRBJ2-7 TRBV9 - 15 CASSVGAGGYDEQYF
TRBJ2-7 TRBV7-9 few 13 CASSLAGEGEQYF
TRBJ2-7 TRBV28 few 15 CASQPAGERDYEQYF
TRBJ2-2 TRBV2 few 13 CASTRDYTGELFF
TRBJ2-7 TRBV29-1 - 14 CSVARDRGSYEQYF
TRBJ2-7 TRBV7-2 few 15 CASSRDTFYSYEQYF
TRBJ2-7 TRBV19 few 15 CASSPRQDWNFEQYF
TRBJ1-4 TRBV28 - 15 CASSLLGQGEEKLFF
TRBJ2-7 TRBV5-1 - 16 CASSLVERRGLYEQYF
TRBJ2-1 TRBV5-8 - 15 CASSFSGTGINEQFF
TRBJ1-4 TRBV5-1 few 15 CASSSTGSSNEKLFF
TRBJ2-3 TRBV29-1 few 15 CSALLRSAATDTQYF